The present entry profiles one T cell receptor (beta chain) with its context. The data were taken from a study of T-cell memory formation after mild COVID-19. TCRdb ran MiXCR on the 5' RACE reads and lists one entry per CDR3 protein. The table includes hundreds of thousands of distinct CDR3 sequences, 18% detected once. Germline values: CDR1 SGHTA, CDR2 FQGNSA. This CDR3 comprises 16 residues. V dropped 4 bases and J dropped 4 bases, with 19 bases sitting between them. The V gene is TRBV7-2, the J gene TRBJ1-2, with D uncertain. Sequences were obtained from PBMCs or a T cell subset sorted from them (not recorded which). This clonotype was sampled from an adult woman who had mild COVID-19 (a few samples of this study predate the infection). Cell type and time point are not known. This CDR3 is CASSWSGGTNPYGYTF. CDR3 nucleotide sequence: TGTGCCAGCAGCTGGAGTGGTGGTACCAATCCCTATGGCTACACCTTC.